The clone carrying this TCR beta chain was seen a handful of times. What it recognizes is unknown. This CDR3 region has 14 residues. V lost 0 bases and J lost 6, with 9 bases in between. The germline gives CDR1 SGHNT, CDR2 YENEEA. The data were taken from a study of identical twins. Findings and limits, study-wide: Cord blood's abundant beta clonotypes had fewer insertions, unlike memory repertoires. Twins' surplus sharing was weaker for beta out-of-frame sequences.

Each CDR3 protein is one row after TCRdb ran MiXCR on the 5' RACE reads. The top ten clones hold approximately 0.95% of a sample with 500,000 or so distinct CDR3 sequences, around 20% of them seen once. Separately, the same data were catalogued under a study of T cells expressing NK-cell markers. That study adds: With respect to HCMV, most of the eight sequenced donors were seropositive, and one was seronegative.

The rearrangement uses TRBV11-3 and TRBJ2-1; no reliable D call. The origin of this receptor is a woman aged 18-29 years in good health. Input material: CD4+ T cells sorted from blood. CDR3 amino acids: CASSLDLNSNEQFF. The CDR3 region has the DNA TGTGCCAGCAGCTTAGATCTGAACAGCAATGAGCAGTTCTTC.